These T cell receptor beta chains were read from a single sample in a study of CD8 T cells in ankylosing spondylitis. TCRdb called the 5' RACE reads again in MiXCR, with one record for every CDR3 protein. Of more than 150,000 distinct CDR3 sequences detected, 13% appear once; the ten largest clones hold 9.5% to 11%. Material for sequencing was blood, either unsorted or a sorted T cell fraction (not recorded which). The origin of the receptors is a female donor with ankylosing spondylitis or in good health (not recorded which). Each CDR3 is given with its conserved first and last residue. The D gene is left open where the match is weak. Not every row has a clone size; where given, it reads once, few, many or a size class.

TRBJ1-6 few - TRBV12-3/TRBV12-4 CASSLRDTNNSPLHF TGTGCCAGCAGTTTAAGGGACACCAATAATTCACCCCTCCACTTT
TRBJ2-7 - TRBD2 TRBV3-1 CASSTAPGLAGIF TGTGCCAGCAGCACGGCCCCGGGACTAGCGGGAATTTTC
TRBJ1-6 many TRBD1 TRBV2 CASRRQGRSDSPLHF TGTGCCAGCAGAAGACAGGGGAGGAGTGATTCACCCCTCCACTTT
TRBJ2-2 few TRBD2 TRBV7-2 CASRETSGTTGELFF TGTGCCAGCAGGGAAACTAGCGGTACCACCGGGGAGCTGTTTTTT
TRBJ2-3 - - TRBV7-8 CASSQSVLGADTQYF TGTGCCAGCAGCCAAAGCGTTCTTGGGGCAGATACGCAGTATTTT
TRBJ2-3 - - TRBV5-4 CASSLEGASPSTDTQYF TGTGCCAGCAGCTTGGAAGGTGCCTCCCCTAGCACAGATACGCAGTATTTT
TRBJ1-1 many - TRBV6-2/TRBV6-3 CASSYSPGNTEAFF TGTGCCAGCAGTTACTCACCGGGGAACACTGAAGCTTTCTTT
TRBJ2-3 - - TRBV5-1 CASSQERPGSDTQYF TGCGCCAGCAGCCAAGAAAGGCCGGGGTCAGATACGCAGTATTTT
TRBJ2-1 many - TRBV5-1 CASSLAGDPMFF TGCGCCAGCAGCTTGGCCGGTGACCCCATGTTCTTC
TRBJ2-6 - - TRBV13 CASSLGRGANVLTF TGTGCCAGCAGCTTAGGTCGAGGGGCCAACGTCCTGACTTTC
TRBJ2-2 many - TRBV6-5 CASSSRQRTGELFF TGTGCCAGCAGTTCTCGACAGCGCACCGGGGAGCTGTTTTTT
TRBJ2-7 many - TRBV10-3 CAISGGSVYEQYF TGTGCCATCAGTGGGGGGTCGGTCTACGAGCAGTACTTC
TRBJ1-3 few - TRBV5-1 CASSLDGPGNTIYF TGCGCCAGCAGCTTGGACGGGCCTGGAAACACCATATATTTT
TRBJ2-1 many - TRBV4-3 CASSVRPVGFNNEQFF TGCGCCAGCAGCGTCCGACCAGTAGGCTTTAACAATGAGCAGTTCTTC
TRBJ1-2 many TRBD1 TRBV5-1 CASSLTGQGSGYTF TGCGCCAGCAGCTTGACAGGACAGGGCTCTGGCTACACCTTC
TRBJ2-3 many - TRBV6-1 CASKPREFSDTQYF TGTGCCAGCAAGCCAAGGGAGTTTTCCGATACGCAGTATTTT
TRBJ2-5 many TRBD2 TRBV29-1 CSVRTSTTQTQYF TGCAGCGTTCGGACTAGCACCACGCAGACCCAGTACTTC
TRBJ2-2 many - TRBV7-3 CASSLIPSASGDAGELFF TGTGCCAGCAGCTTAATTCCCTCGGCCTCGGGGGACGCCGGGGAGCTGTTTTTT
TRBJ2-7 many - TRBV12-3/TRBV12-4 CASSPRQGSYEQYF TGTGCCAGCAGTCCCCGGCAGGGCAGCTACGAGCAGTACTTC
TRBJ2-1 - - TRBV15 CATSRHVTGYNEQFF TGTGCCACCAGCAGACACGTGACTGGCTACAATGAGCAGTTCTTC
TRBJ2-1 many - TRBV5-1 CASSFGIQGNEQFF TGCGCCAGCAGCTTCGGAATACAGGGTAATGAGCAGTTCTTC
TRBJ1-1 few - TRBV7-8 CASTLTPLLNTEAFF TGTGCCAGCACCCTGACGCCACTCTTGAACACTGAAGCTTTCTTT
TRBJ2-5 many - TRBV12-3/TRBV12-4 CASSLGVRGEETQYF TGTGCCAGCAGTTTAGGGGTCAGGGGAGAGGAGACCCAGTACTTC
TRBJ1-1 - TRBD1 TRBV6-1 CASRGQGFTEAFF TGTGCCAGCAGAGGACAGGGCTTCACTGAAGCTTTCTTT
TRBJ1-2 - TRBD1 TRBV6-2/TRBV6-3 CASRDGGTVYGYTF TGTGCCAGCAGAGACGGTGGGACAGTCTATGGCTACACCTTC
TRBJ2-7 few - TRBV7-2 CASSTRVTEQYF TGTGCCAGCAGCACCAGGGTCACCGAGCAGTACTTC
TRBJ2-1 many TRBD1 TRBV29-1 CSIRTGETFF TGCAGCATCCGGACAGGGGAAACGTTCTTC
TRBJ2-1 few - TRBV25-1 CASRWGWNEQFF TGTGCCAGCAGGTGGGGCTGGAATGAGCAGTTCTTC
TRBJ2-5 - TRBD2 TRBV29-1 CSGGLAGGGETQYF TGCAGCGGAGGACTAGCGGGAGGAGGAGAGACCCAGTACTTC
TRBJ2-2 few - TRBV11-1 CASSGRPWGRQFGTGELFF TGTGCCAGCAGCGGCCGCCCCTGGGGCCGTCAATTTGGTACCGGGGAGCTGTTTTTT
TRBJ1-5 many - TRBV4-2 CASSQDPGTNQPQHF TGTGCCAGCAGCCAAGATCCGGGAACCAATCAGCCCCAGCATTTT
TRBJ2-4 - TRBD1 TRBV18 CASSPTGHDKNIQYF TGTGCCAGCTCGCCGACAGGGCACGACAAAAACATTCAGTACTTC
TRBJ1-1 many - TRBV5-1 CASSYRDGNTEAFF TGCGCCAGCAGCTATCGCGACGGGAACACTGAAGCTTTCTTT
TRBJ2-1 - - TRBV3-1 CASSQGPTRAHEQFF TGTGCCAGCAGCCAAGGCCCGACTAGGGCCCATGAGCAGTTCTTC
TRBJ2-1 many - TRBV9 CASSVEVGDDNEQFF TGTGCCAGCAGCGTAGAGGTGGGAGACGACAATGAGCAGTTCTTC
TRBJ2-7 many - TRBV20-1 CSAREVGIVEQYF TGCAGTGCTAGAGAAGTGGGAATTGTCGAGCAGTACTTC
TRBJ2-1 few - TRBV20-1 CSASEQDNEQFF TGCAGTGCTAGTGAACAGGACAATGAGCAGTTCTTC
TRBJ2-7 - - TRBV20-1 CSASAPRVPYEQYF TGCAGTGCTAGTGCCCCCAGGGTTCCCTACGAGCAGTACTTC
TRBJ1-4 few - TRBV7-9 CASSPPLGGLFF TGTGCCAGCAGCCCGCCGCTGGGCGGACTGTTTTTT
TRBJ1-2 many - TRBV4-2 CASSQAQYLAF TGTGCCAGCAGCCAGGCTCAATACCTGGCCTTC
TRBJ2-3 many TRBD2 TRBV3-1 CASSPLAGASTDTQYF TGTGCCAGCAGCCCGTTAGCGGGGGCGAGCACAGATACGCAGTATTTT
TRBJ1-5 many - TRBV7-6 CASSPTTSNQPQHF TGTGCCAGCAGCCCAACGACGAGCAATCAGCCCCAGCATTTT
TRBJ2-5 many - TRBV6-2/TRBV6-3 CASSYSPETQYF TGTGCCAGCAGTTACTCCCCAGAGACCCAGTACTTC
TRBJ2-7 many TRBD2 TRBV9 CASSLRGLAGGHEQYF TGTGCCAGCAGCCTAAGGGGACTAGCGGGAGGGCACGAGCAGTACTTC
TRBJ2-7 few - TRBV5-1 CASRHRSSYEQYF TGCGCCAGCAGGCACAGGAGCTCCTACGAGCAGTACTTC
TRBJ2-2 many TRBD2 TRBV12-3/TRBV12-4 CASSFPGTSVTGELFF TGTGCCAGCAGTTTCCCGGGGACTAGCGTCACCGGGGAGCTGTTTTTT
TRBJ1-2 - - TRBV7-2 CASSLDYNYGYTF TGTGCCAGCAGCTTAGATTATAACTATGGCTACACCTTC
TRBJ1-1 few TRBD1 TRBV18 CASSPRDRAEAFF TGTGCCAGCTCACCACGGGACAGGGCTGAAGCTTTCTTT
TRBJ2-7 few - TRBV7-2 CASSPLGYEQYF TGTGCCAGCAGCCCTCTAGGCTACGAGCAGTACTTC
TRBJ2-1 many - TRBV6-5 CASSYSSFGAVNEQFF TGTGCCAGCAGTTATAGTTCGTTCGGGGCGGTCAATGAGCAGTTCTTC
TRBJ2-3 many - TRBV20-1 CSARSTDTQYF TGCAGTGCTCGTAGCACAGATACGCAGTATTTT
TRBJ2-3 many - TRBV7-2 CASSLRASLEYF TGTGCCAGCAGCCTACGGGCTAGCCTGGAGTATTTT
TRBJ2-1 few - TRBV14 CASSQSPSGEQFF TGTGCCAGCAGCCAATCCCCGTCGGGTGAGCAGTTCTTC
TRBJ1-1 many - TRBV12-3/TRBV12-4 CASSPSGVRNTEAFF TGTGCCAGCAGTCCCTCAGGCGTCCGTAACACTGAAGCTTTCTTT
TRBJ2-1 many - TRBV4-2 CASSQDLMGGDLGEQFF TGTGCCAGCAGCCAAGATCTGATGGGCGGTGACCTTGGTGAGCAGTTCTTC
TRBJ2-7 many - TRBV7-3 CASSWGPSGNEQYF TGTGCCAGCAGCTGGGGACCCTCAGGCAACGAGCAGTACTTC
TRBJ1-1 many - TRBV30 CAWSAPNTEAFF TGTGCCTGGAGTGCACCGAACACTGAAGCTTTCTTT
TRBJ2-1 many TRBD2 TRBV3-1 CASSQEVGRLSYNEQFF TGTGCCAGCAGCCAAGAGGTCGGGAGGCTCTCCTACAATGAGCAGTTCTTC
TRBJ2-3 many TRBD2 TRBV7-3 CASSPGGTQYF TGTGCCAGCAGCCCGGGGGGTACGCAGTATTTT